The clone carrying this T cell receptor (beta chain) has a single count. Its specificity is not known. The CDR3 extends over 14 amino acids. J gave up 1 base and V 6 bases, and 4 bases lay outside the gene matches. Germline CDR1 is MNHEY and CDR2 is SVGEGT. The data belong to a study of regulatory T cells in long-lasting Graves disease. Study-level results: Fewer public clonotypes were shared by new patients (just under 1,000) than by persistent patients (2,741). Analyses excluded thyroid tissue, covering peripheral blood alone.

Both iRepertoire HTBI primers and Arm-PCR of CDR3 regions were used to build the TCR beta libraries. TCRdb re-called the multiplex PCR reads with MiXCR, one entry per CDR3 protein. Here the sample spans approximately 360,000 distinct CDR3 sequences, roughly 20% being singletons. Time point here: persistent/refractory GD, antithyroid drugs over 5 years with positive TRAb. Construction of the TCR library relied on RNA isolated from PBMCs. Staff took around 9 milliliters of peripheral blood and put it into EDTA tubes. This receptor was taken from a woman between 35 and 50 years old with Graves disease. This chain uses TRBV6-2 or TRBV6-3 with TRBJ2-7; 9 bases fit TRBD2. The source material was peripheral blood mononuclear cells (PBMCs), sampled when the disease was refractory, from a patient treated with antithyroid drugs. The CDR3 spells CASRRSGRSYEQYF. As DNA, the CDR3 is TGTGCCAGCAGACGAAGCGGGAGGTCCTACGAGCAGTACTTC.